The clone carrying this TCR beta chain has ten or more counts. Its specificity is not known. This record belongs to a study of T cells in Graves' hyperthyroidism and ophthalmopathy. Findings and caveats of the study: Most thyroid clonotypes expanded above 0.001 appeared in blood too.

Germline-derived CDR1 and CDR2 are LGHDT and YNNKEL (reference sequence). This CDR3 region has 15 residues. V lost 5 bases to trimming and J lost 6 bases, with 19 bases between them. Clinicians diagnosed patients from clinical symptoms, serum thyroxine and TRAb, thyroid ultrasound and orbital computed tomography. RNA transcripts provided the source from which TCR beta CDR3 regions were amplified. First-round RT-PCR targeting the TCR CDR3 was performed with the HTBI primer set. TCRdb re-derived calls from the multiplex PCR reads in MiXCR, one entry per CDR3 protein. In the table there are nearly 110,000 distinct CDR3 sequences, 16% of which are singletons.

This clonotype was sampled from a woman aged 50 to 65 with Graves' hyperthyroidism. The V and J genes are TRBV3-1 and TRBJ1-1; D unresolved. Material: blood. CDR3 in amino acids: CASSDHLDQRSEAFF. CDR3 in DNA: TGTGCCAGCAGCGATCACCTCGACCAGCGCTCTGAAGCTTTCTTT.